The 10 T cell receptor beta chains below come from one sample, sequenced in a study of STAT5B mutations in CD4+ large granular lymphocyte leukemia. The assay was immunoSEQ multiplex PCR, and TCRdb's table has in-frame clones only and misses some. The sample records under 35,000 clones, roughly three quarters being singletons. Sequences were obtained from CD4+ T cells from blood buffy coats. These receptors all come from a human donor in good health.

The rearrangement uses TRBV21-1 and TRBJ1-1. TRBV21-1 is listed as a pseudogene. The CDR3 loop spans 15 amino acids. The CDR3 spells CATRAGAERNTEAFF. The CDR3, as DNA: TGTGCCACCCGTGCGGGGGCAGAAAGGAACACTGAAGCTTTCTTT.

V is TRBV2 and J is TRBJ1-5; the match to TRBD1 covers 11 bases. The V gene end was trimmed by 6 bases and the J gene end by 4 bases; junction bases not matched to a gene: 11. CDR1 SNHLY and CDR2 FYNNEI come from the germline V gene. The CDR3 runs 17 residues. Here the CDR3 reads CASRTGTGGFGNQPQHF. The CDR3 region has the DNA TGTGCCAGCAGGACCGGGACAGGGGGGTTCGGGAATCAGCCCCAGCATTTT.

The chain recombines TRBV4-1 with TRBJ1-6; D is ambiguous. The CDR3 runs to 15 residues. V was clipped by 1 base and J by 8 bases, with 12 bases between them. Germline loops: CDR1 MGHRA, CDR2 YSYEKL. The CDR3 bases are TGCGCCAGCAGCCAAGGGAGGTTCGGCGATTCACCCCTCCACTTT. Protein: CASSQGRFGDSPLHF.

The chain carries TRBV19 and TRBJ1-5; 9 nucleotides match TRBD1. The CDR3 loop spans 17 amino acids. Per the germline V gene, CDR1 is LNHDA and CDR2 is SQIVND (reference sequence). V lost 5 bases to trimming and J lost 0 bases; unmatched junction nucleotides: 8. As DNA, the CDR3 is TGTGCCAGTAGTGTATACAGGGGGCAAAATAGCAATCAGCCCCAGCATTTT. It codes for CASSVYRGQNSNQPQHF.

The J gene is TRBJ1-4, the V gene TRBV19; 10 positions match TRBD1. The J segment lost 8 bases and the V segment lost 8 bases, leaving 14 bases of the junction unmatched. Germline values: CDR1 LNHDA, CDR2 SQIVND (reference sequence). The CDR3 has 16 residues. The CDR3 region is CASGRRRTGGGEKLFF. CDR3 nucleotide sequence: TGTGCCAGTGGACGGCGAAGGACAGGGGGAGGCGAAAAACTGTTTTTT.

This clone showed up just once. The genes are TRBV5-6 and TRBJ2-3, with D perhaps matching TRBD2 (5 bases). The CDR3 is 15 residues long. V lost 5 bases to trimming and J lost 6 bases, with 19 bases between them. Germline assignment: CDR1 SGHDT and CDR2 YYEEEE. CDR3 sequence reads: CASRPGGGGRDTQYF. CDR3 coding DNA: TGTGCCAGCAGGCCCGGAGGTGGAGGAAGGGATACGCAGTATTTT.

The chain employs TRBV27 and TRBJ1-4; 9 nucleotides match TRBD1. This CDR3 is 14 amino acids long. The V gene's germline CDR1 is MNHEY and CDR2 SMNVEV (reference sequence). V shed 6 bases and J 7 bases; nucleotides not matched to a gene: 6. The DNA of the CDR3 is TGTGCCAGCAGGCCGACAGGGGGTGGTGAAAAACTGTTTTTT. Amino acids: CASRPTGGGEKLFF.

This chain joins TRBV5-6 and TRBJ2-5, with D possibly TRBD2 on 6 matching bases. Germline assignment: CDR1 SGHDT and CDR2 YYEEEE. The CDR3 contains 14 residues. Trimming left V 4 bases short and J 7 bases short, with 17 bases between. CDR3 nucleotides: TGTGCCAGCAGCGTCGACTACGGGGGTCTGACCCAGTACTTC. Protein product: CASSVDYGGLTQYF.

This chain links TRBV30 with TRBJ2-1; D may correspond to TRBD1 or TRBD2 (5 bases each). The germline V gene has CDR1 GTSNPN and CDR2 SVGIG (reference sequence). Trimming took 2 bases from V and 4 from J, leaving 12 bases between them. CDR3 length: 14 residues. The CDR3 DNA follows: TGTGCCTGGAGTCGGTTGGGGGTTTACAATGAGCAGTTCTTC. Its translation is CAWSRLGVYNEQFF.

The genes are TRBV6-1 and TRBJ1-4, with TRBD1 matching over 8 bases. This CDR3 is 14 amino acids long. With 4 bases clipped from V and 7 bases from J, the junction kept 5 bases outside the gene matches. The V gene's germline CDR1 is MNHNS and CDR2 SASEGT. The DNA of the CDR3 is TGTGCCAGCAGTGCCAGGGGGCGCAGTGAAAAACTGTTTTTT. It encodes CASSARGRSEKLFF.